This T cell receptor beta chain is drawn from a study of Tregs in tolerant kidney transplant recipients. The study's findings and limits: Activated donor B cell expansion appeared to reveal the most relevant donor-specific TCRbeta repertoire. Validation in larger populations is needed because few patients were studied.

The germline V gene encodes CDR1 SNHLY and CDR2 FYNNEI. V lost 8 bases and J lost 5, with 17 bases in between. The CDR3 contains 14 residues. Unstimulated regulatory T cells (CD4+CD25+CD127-), CD4+CD25- non-regulatory cells, CD4 and CD8 cells were FACS-sorted from thawed PBMCs. Produced via immunoSEQ multiplex PCR; TCRdb's table is partial and in-frame only. The sample records tens of thousands of clones, about 90% being singletons. About this clone: Its cognate antigen is unknown.

The V call is TRBV2, the J call TRBJ2-3; unclear D gene. This clonotype was obtained from a human donor in good health. Sequencing was done on a sample of Tregs from blood. The CDR3 sequence is CASSLTAGGDTQYF. Written as DNA, the CDR3 is TGTGCCAGCTCGCTTACCGCCGGTGGAGATACGCAGTATTTT.